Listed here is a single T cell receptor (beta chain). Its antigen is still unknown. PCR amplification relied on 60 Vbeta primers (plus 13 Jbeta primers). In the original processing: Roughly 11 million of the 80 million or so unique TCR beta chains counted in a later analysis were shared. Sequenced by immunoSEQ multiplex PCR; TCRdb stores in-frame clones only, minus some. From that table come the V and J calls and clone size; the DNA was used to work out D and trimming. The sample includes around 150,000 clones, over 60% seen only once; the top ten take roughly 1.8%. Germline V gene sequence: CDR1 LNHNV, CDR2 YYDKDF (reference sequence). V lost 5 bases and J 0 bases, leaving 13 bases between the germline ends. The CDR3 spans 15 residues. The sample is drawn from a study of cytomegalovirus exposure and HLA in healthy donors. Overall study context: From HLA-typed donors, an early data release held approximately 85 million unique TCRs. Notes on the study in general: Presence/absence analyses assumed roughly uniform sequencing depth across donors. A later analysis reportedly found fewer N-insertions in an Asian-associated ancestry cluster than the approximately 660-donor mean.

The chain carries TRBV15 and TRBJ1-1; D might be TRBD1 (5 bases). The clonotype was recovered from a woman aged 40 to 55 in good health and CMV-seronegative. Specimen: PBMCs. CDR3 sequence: CATSQRRGVNTEAFF. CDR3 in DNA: TGTGCCACCAGCCAACGACGGGGGGTGAACACTGAAGCTTTCTTT.